Listed below are T cell receptor beta chains from one sample, sequenced in a study of cytomegalovirus exposure and HLA in healthy donors. Sequencing was performed with immunoSEQ multiplex PCR; in TCRdb, only in-frame clones are kept and a portion is missing. Among about 130,000 clones listed, 65% to 90% were seen once. The sequencing sample was made of PBMCs. Receptor source: a girl aged 2 to 9 in good health and CMV-seronegative. The CDR3 runs from the conserved cysteine through the conserved F or W. A D gene is named only where the DNA matches it firmly. Only part of the rows carry a size: once, few, many, or a class if the clone is expanded.

V gene	D gene	J gene	clone size	CDR3 protein	CDR3 DNA
TRBV5-5	.	TRBJ1-2	.	CASSHVGTPYGYTF	TGTGCCAGCAGCCACGTCGGGACACCATATGGCTACACCTTC
TRBV28	TRBD1	TRBJ1-5	.	CASSKDRASNQPQHF	TGTGCCAGCAGTAAGGACAGGGCGAGCAATCAGCCCCAGCATTTT
TRBV19	.	TRBJ2-1	.	CASSGGTPWVGEQFF	TGTGCCAGTAGTGGGGGGACTCCCTGGGTAGGGGAGCAGTTCTTC
TRBV19	.	TRBJ1-5	.	CASSIKVARDTSNQPQHF	TGTGCCAGTAGTATCAAGGTCGCCAGAGACACTAGCAATCAGCCCCAGCATTTT
TRBV5-1	.	TRBJ2-2	.	CASSLYGNTGELFF	TGCGCCAGCAGCTTATACGGTAACACCGGGGAGCTGTTTTTT
TRBV25-1	.	TRBJ2-6	.	CASSELWQNSGANVLTF	TGTGCCAGCAGTGAACTGTGGCAGAACTCTGGGGCCAACGTCCTGACTTTC
TRBV29-1	.	TRBJ1-1	.	CSVETVNTEAFF	TGCAGCGTTGAGACAGTGAACACTGAAGCTTTCTTT
TRBV28	.	TRBJ1-5	.	CASSDPGGPQYSNQPQHF	TGTGCCAGCAGTGACCCGGGGGGGCCCCAGTATAGCAATCAGCCCCAGCATTTT
TRBV28	.	TRBJ2-5	once	CASSLYPGEGETQYF	TGTGCCAGCAGTTTATATCCGGGAGAGGGAGAGACCCAGTACTTC
TRBV19	.	TRBJ2-1	.	CASSTWEAAPTEYNEQFF	TGTGCCAGTAGTACCTGGGAGGCGGCACCCACGGAATACAATGAGCAGTTCTTC
TRBV4-3	.	TRBJ2-3	few	CASSQELGAADTQYF	TGCGCCAGCAGCCAAGAGTTGGGGGCAGCAGATACGCAGTATTTT
TRBV6-5	TRBD1	TRBJ1-1	few	CASCWTGGLETEAFF	TGTGCCAGCTGTTGGACAGGGGGCCTTGAGACTGAAGCTTTCTTT
TRBV19	.	TRBJ1-2	.	CASRTPAGPPSNYGYTF	TGTGCCAGTAGGACCCCAGCGGGGCCCCCCTCTAACTATGGCTACACCTTC
TRBV18	.	TRBJ1-4	once	CASSPPMSGEKLFF	TGTGCCAGCTCACCGCCCATGTCCGGTGAAAAACTGTTTTTT
TRBV10-1	TRBD1	TRBJ1-6	.	CASSHPGQENSPLHF	TGCGCCAGCAGCCACCCCGGACAGGAGAATTCACCCCTCCACTTT
TRBV18	.	TRBJ1-6	.	CASSPLGAGNNSPLHF	TGTGCCAGCTCACCACTTGGGGCGGGAAATAATTCACCCCTCCACTTT
TRBV13	.	TRBJ1-2	once	CASSLQGSNGYTF	TGTGCCAGCAGCCTACAGGGTTCTAATGGCTACACCTTC
TRBV7-9	.	TRBJ1-4	.	CASSLAEGSNEKLFF	TGTGCCAGCAGCTTAGCCGAGGGTTCTAATGAAAAACTGTTTTTT
TRBV30	TRBD1	TRBJ1-1	.	CAWSVSRQGVYTEAFF	TGTGCCTGGAGTGTCAGCCGGCAGGGGGTATACACTGAAGCTTTCTTT
TRBV27	.	TRBJ1-5	.	CASRNTGNGNQPQHF	TGTGCCAGCAGGAATACAGGGAATGGCAATCAGCCCCAGCATTTT
TRBV9	.	TRBJ1-1	once	CASSVVGGNTEAFF	TGTGCCAGCAGCGTAGTAGGGGGGAACACTGAAGCTTTCTTT
TRBV7-8	.	TRBJ2-7	once	CASSLGRAPLHSYEQYF	TGTGCCAGCAGCTTAGGCAGGGCCCCCCTACACTCCTACGAGCAGTACTTC
TRBV6-1	.	TRBJ2-7	.	CASSGGEGVTSYEQYF	TGTGCCAGCAGTGGGGGGGAGGGGGTGACCTCCTACGAGCAGTACTTC
TRBV6-5	.	TRBJ1-1	.	CASSYSAVRKNTEAFF	TGTGCCAGCAGTTACTCGGCGGTACGGAAGAACACTGAAGCTTTCTTT
TRBV7-8	.	TRBJ2-5	.	CASSLGSVGGTETQYF	TGTGCCAGCAGCTTAGGGTCAGTCGGGGGTACAGAGACCCAGTACTTC
TRBV10-3	TRBD2	TRBJ2-2	.	CAISAELAGGPGNTGELFF	TGTGCCATCAGTGCTGAACTAGCGGGGGGGCCTGGGAACACCGGGGAGCTGTTTTTT
TRBV19	TRBD1	TRBJ2-4	.	CASSIGGTASIQYF	TGTGCCAGTAGTATAGGTGGGACAGCTTCCATTCAGTACTTC
TRBV7-2	.	TRBJ2-3	.	CASSSPVRTQYF	TGTGCCAGCAGCTCCCCAGTCAGGACGCAGTATTTT
TRBV11-2	TRBD1	TRBJ2-7	.	CASTSGTGAYEQYF	TGTGCCAGCACCTCCGGGACAGGGGCCTACGAGCAGTACTTC
TRBV6-5	.	TRBJ1-2	.	CASSPERGFGYTF	TGTGCCAGCAGCCCAGAACGGGGGTTCGGCTACACCTTC